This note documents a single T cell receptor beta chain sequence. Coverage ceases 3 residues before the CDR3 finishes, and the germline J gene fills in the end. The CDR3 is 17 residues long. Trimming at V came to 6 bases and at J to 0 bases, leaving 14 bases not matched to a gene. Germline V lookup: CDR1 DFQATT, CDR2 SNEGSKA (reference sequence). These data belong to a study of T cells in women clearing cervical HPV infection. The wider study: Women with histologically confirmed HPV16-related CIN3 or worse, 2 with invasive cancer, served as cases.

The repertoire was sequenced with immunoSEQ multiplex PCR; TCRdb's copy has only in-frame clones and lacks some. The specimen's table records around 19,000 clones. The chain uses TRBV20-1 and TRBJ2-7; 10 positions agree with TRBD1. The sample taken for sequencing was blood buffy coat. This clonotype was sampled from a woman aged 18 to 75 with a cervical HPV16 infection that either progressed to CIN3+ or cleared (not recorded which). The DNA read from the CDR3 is TGCAGTGCGACCGGGACAGGGGAGTATCGTAGCTCCTACGAG. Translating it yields CSATGTGEYRSSYE. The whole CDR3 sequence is CSATGTGEYRSSYEQYF.